These 32 T cell receptor beta chains share one sample of origin, sequenced in a study of CD8 T cells in Susac syndrome. An input of about 0.5 to 1 ug of RNA was subjected to reverse transcription using random hexamers. Each CDR3 protein is one row after TCRdb ran MiXCR on the immunoSEQ multiplex PCR reads. The profile covers 150,000 to 190,000 distinct CDR3 sequences, with approximately 94% appearing a single time and around 0.21% taken by the ten largest. Sequencing was done on a sample of CD8+ T cells from PBMCs. All receptors derive from a human donor with multiple sclerosis.

V and J are TRBV29-1 and TRBJ2-3; 9 nucleotides line up with TRBD2. The J segment lost 3 bases and the V segment lost 4 bases, leaving 5 bases of the junction unmatched. Germline V CDR1 and CDR2: SQVTM, ANQGSEA. This CDR3 is built from 14 residues. CDR3 coding DNA: TGCAGCGTTGGCGGGGGGGCATGGACAGATACGCAGTATTTT. Its translation: CSVGGGAWTDTQYF.

This chain connects TRBV13 to TRBJ2-3; 7 bases agree with TRBD1. The length of the CDR3 is 17 residues. The ends lost 5 bases at V and 0 bases at J; junction bases unmatched: 11. CDR1 and CDR2 (germline): PRHDT, FYEKMQ (reference sequence). The CDR3 is CASSTRTGQTSTDTQYF. CDR3 in DNA: TGTGCCAGCAGCACGCGGACAGGTCAAACCAGCACAGATACGCAGTATTTT.

The chain couples TRBV6-4 to TRBJ1-1, with D perhaps matching TRBD1 (6 bases). V was shortened by 6 bases and J by 2 bases, with 13 bases between the two germline ends. Germline CDR1 MRHNA, CDR2 SNTAGT. This CDR3 spans 14 amino acids. This chain's CDR3 is CASSQTQGNTEAFF. The CDR3 bases are TGTGCCAGCAGCCAGACACAGGGTAACACTGAAGCTTTCTTT.

This clonotype was observed a single time. The chain links TRBV20-1 to TRBJ1-5, with D possibly matching TRBD1 (6 bases). This CDR3 has 14 amino acids. Germline CDR1 reads DFQATT; CDR2 reads SNEGSKA (reference sequence). Trimming shortened V by 2 bases and J by 3 bases, and 11 bases separated the two germline ends. CDR3 amino acids: CSARTRQDNQPQHF. The DNA for the CDR3 is TGCAGTGCTAGAACCCGACAGGACAATCAGCCCCAGCATTTT.

The chain carries TRBV9 and TRBJ2-1; D remains ambiguous. Trimming removed 2 bases from V and 1 base from J, with 7 bases in between. Germline V gene sequence: CDR1 SGDLS, CDR2 YYNGEE. CDR3 size: 14 residues. The CDR3 DNA sequence: TGTGCCAGCAGCGTGGCGGAGTCCTACAATGAGCAGTTCTTC. Translation: CASSVAESYNEQFF.

This clonotype was counted a single time. This chain connects TRBV29-1 to TRBJ1-1; D uncertain. Germline V gene sequence: CDR1 SQVTM, CDR2 ANQGSEA. With 4 bases removed from V and 1 base from J, the gap between germline ends came to 16 bases. This CDR3 spans 15 amino acids. For the CDR3, the DNA is TGCAGCGTTGTTTTCCCCGCTGGGAGGAACACTGAAGCTTTCTTT. It is translated as CSVVFPAGRNTEAFF.

This chain links TRBV27 with TRBJ1-1, with D possibly TRBD1 on 6 matching bases. Germline V CDR1 and CDR2: MNHEY, SMNVEV (reference sequence). The V end lost 3 bases, the J end lost 1 base, and 9 bases lay between the germline ends. The CDR3 consists of 14 residues. As DNA, the CDR3 is TGTGCCAGCAGTTTCTTAGGGGGGAACACTGAAGCTTTCTTT. Encoded protein: CASSFLGGNTEAFF.

This chain links TRBV10-3 with TRBJ2-1; D may be TRBD1 (6 bases). V was shortened by 10 bases and J by 7 bases, with 14 bases between the two germline ends. The CDR3 consists of 12 residues. The germline V gene encodes CDR1 ENHRY and CDR2 SYGVKD. The CDR3 DNA reads as TGTGCCAACTCACAACAGGGTAATGAGCAGTTCTTC. This codes for CANSQQGNEQFF.

This chain connects TRBV14 to TRBJ1-1, with D unresolved. The CDR3 length is 15 residues. CDR1 and CDR2 (germline): SGHDN, FVKESK. V lost 0 bases and J 1 base, leaving 9 bases between the germline ends. The CDR3 here is CASSQDNGRNTEAFF. The CDR3 nucleotides are TGTGCCAGCAGCCAAGATAATGGTAGGAACACTGAAGCTTTCTTT.

This chain joins TRBV9 and TRBJ1-5; D is undetermined. Germline lookup yields CDR1 SGDLS and CDR2 YYNGEE. The CDR3 covers 13 residues. Trimming stripped 0 bases from V and 9 bases from J, with 10 bases between. This CDR3 reads CASSVEQKGPQHF. CDR3 bases: TGTGCCAGCAGCGTAGAACAAAAGGGGCCCCAGCATTTT. Variable domain in full (rest from reference TRBV9 and TRBJ1-5): DSGVTQTPKHLITATGQRVTLRCSPRSGDLSVYWYQQSLDQGLQFLIQYYNGEERAKGNILERFSAQQFPDLHSELNLSSLELGDSALYFCASSVEQKGPQHFGDGTRLSIL.

The V gene is TRBV29-1, the J gene TRBJ2-5; unclear D gene. The germline CDR1 and CDR2 sequences are SQVTM and ANQGSEA. The CDR3 has 10 amino acids. V lost 5 bases, J lost 5 bases, and 6 bases lay in between. The CDR3 DNA is TGCAGCGTTTCTCGGGAGACCCAGTACTTC. It codes for CSVSRETQYF.

CDR3 residues: CASIEGGNSPLHF. In nucleotides, the CDR3 is TGTGCCAGCATCGAGGGGGGGAATTCACCCCTCCACTTT. The genes are TRBV7-9 and TRBJ1-6, with D perhaps matching TRBD1 (6 bases). The germline V gene encodes CDR1 SEHNR and CDR2 FQNEAQ (reference sequence). Between the trimmed V and J ends, which lost 7 bases and 7 bases, there was a span of 11 bases. The CDR3 spans 13 residues.

This clonotype was counted once. The chain carries TRBV7-8 and TRBJ2-7; 9 nucleotides line up with TRBD1. The germline V gene encodes CDR1 SGHVS and CDR2 FQNEAQ. This CDR3 has 12 amino acids. DNA of the CDR3: TGTGCGACCGGGACAGGGTCTCACGAGCAGTACTTC. This sequence encodes CATGTGSHEQYF.

The V call is TRBV3-1, the J call TRBJ2-7, with D tentatively TRBD1 (6 bases). V was shortened by 1 base and J by 3 bases, with 13 bases between the two germline ends. The CDR3 covers 15 residues. Germline-derived CDR1 and CDR2 are LGHDT and YNNKEL (reference sequence). The CDR3 DNA sequence: TGTGCCAGCAGCCAAGTTCGACAGGACAACTACGAGCAGTACTTC. Its protein product is CASSQVRQDNYEQYF.

The chain has TRBV13 and TRBJ1-1, with TRBD1 as a possible D gene (5 bases). The CDR3 length is 13 residues. Trimming left V 6 bases short and J 1 base short, with 9 bases between. Per the germline V gene, CDR1 is PRHDT and CDR2 is FYEKMQ (reference sequence). The CDR3 DNA reads as TGTGCCAGCAGGGAGACAGAGAACACTGAAGCTTTCTTT. Translating gives CASRETENTEAFF.

The CDR3 region is CASRSESSNQPQHF. Here the CDR3 DNA reads TGTGCCAGCCGGTCGGAGAGCAGCAATCAGCCCCAGCATTTT. The rearrangement uses TRBV27 and TRBJ1-5; no firm D call. The CDR3 has 14 amino acids. V dropped 8 bases and J dropped 1 base, with 12 bases sitting between them. CDR1 is MNHEY and CDR2 is SMNVEV in the germline V gene (reference sequence).

The V gene is TRBV7-9, the J gene TRBJ2-2, with D uncertain. Trimming took 3 bases from V and 8 from J, leaving 19 bases between them. CDR1 is SEHNR, CDR2 FQNEAQ, per germline (reference sequence). The length of the CDR3 is 16 residues. CDR3 sequence: CASSLIDETPAGELFF. CDR3 nucleotides: TGTGCCAGCAGCTTGATTGATGAGACTCCGGCTGGGGAGCTGTTTTTT.

The genes are TRBV27 and TRBJ2-1; D is undetermined. This CDR3 spans 12 amino acids. Trimming stripped 4 bases from V and 8 bases from J, with 9 bases between. CDR1 MNHEY and CDR2 SMNVEV come from the germline V gene (reference sequence). DNA for the CDR3: TGTGCCAGCAGTTCCCGAGCAGATGAGCAGTTCTTC. As protein: CASSSRADEQFF.

The chain joins TRBV12-3 or TRBV12-4 to TRBJ2-7; a possible D gene is TRBD1 (5 bases). The CDR3 is 12 residues long. Trimming removed 4 bases from V and 5 bases from J, with 9 bases in between. CDR3 nucleotide sequence: TGTGCCAGCAGTTCAGGGTGGGACGAGCAGTACTTC. Translated: CASSSGWDEQYF.

The chain recombines TRBV3-1 with TRBJ1-1, with 10 bases aligning to TRBD1. Looked up from germline, CDR1 is LGHDT and CDR2 is YNNKEL (reference sequence). The CDR3 length is 14 residues. Losses at the gene ends were 4 bases for V and 5 bases for J; bases not matched to a gene: 4. CDR3 sequence (DNA): TGTGCCAGCAGCCCTGACAGGGGGCGGACTGAAGCTTTCTTT. Translating gives CASSPDRGRTEAFF.

The chain recombines TRBV5-1 with TRBJ1-1; the match to TRBD1 covers 9 bases. The germline V gene encodes CDR1 SGHRS and CDR2 YFSETQ. V was pared by 5 bases and J by 1 base, with 6 bases of the junction left unmatched. This CDR3 has 15 amino acids. This CDR3 reads CASRYQGQGNTEAFF. CDR3 DNA: TGCGCCAGCAGATACCAGGGACAGGGGAACACTGAAGCTTTCTTT.

This rearrangement joins TRBV29-1 to TRBJ1-2, with 8 nucleotides matching TRBD1. Germline CDR1 reads SQVTM; CDR2 reads ANQGSEA. Trimming took 6 bases from V and 1 from J; bases not matched to a gene: 4. This CDR3 comprises 13 residues. CDR3 sequence reads: CSVLQGVNYGYTF. The DNA for the CDR3 is TGCAGCGTCTTACAGGGGGTTAACTATGGCTACACCTTC.

The chain carries TRBV20-1 and TRBJ1-1; D is ambiguous. CDR1 DFQATT and CDR2 SNEGSKA come from the germline V gene (reference sequence). This CDR3 comprises 12 residues. V lost 5 bases, J lost 1 base, and 8 bases lay in between. CDR3 nucleotide sequence: TGCAGTGCTCCTGTATCGAACACTGAAGCTTTCTTT. This gives the protein CSAPVSNTEAFF.

The chain links TRBV13 to TRBJ2-3; 9 nucleotides match TRBD1. The ends lost 5 bases at V and 5 bases at J; junction bases unmatched: 5. The CDR3 spans 14 residues. Germline-derived CDR1 and CDR2 are PRHDT and FYEKMQ (reference sequence). The CDR3 region has the DNA TGTGCCAGCAGCCGGACAGGGGCCGTAGATACGCAGTATTTT. This translates into CASSRTGAVDTQYF.

This rearrangement joins TRBV9 to TRBJ1-1, with D hard to call. The CDR3 contains 15 residues. Germline assignment: CDR1 SGDLS and CDR2 YYNGEE. Trimming removed 1 base at V and 0 bases at J, with 10 bases between. CDR3 in DNA: TGTGCCAGCAGCGTAATCTCAGGACTGAACACTGAAGCTTTCTTT. It encodes CASSVISGLNTEAFF. The full variable domain, completed using reference TRBV9 and TRBJ1-1, is DSGVTQTPKHLITATGQRVTLRCSPRSGDLSVYWYQQSLDQGLQFLIQYYNGEERAKGNILERFSAQQFPDLHSELNLSSLELGDSALYFCASSVISGLNTEAFFGQGTRLTVV.

This clonotype was seen more than once but under ten times. The chain carries TRBV2 and TRBJ2-1; no firm D call. Deletions cut 4 bases from V and 9 bases from J, with 4 bases between. This CDR3 comprises 10 residues. CDR1 SNHLY and CDR2 FYNNEI come from the germline V gene. The CDR3: CASSVGEQFF. The CDR3 DNA sequence: TGTGCCAGCAGTGTCGGTGAGCAGTTCTTC.

The chain employs TRBV4-2 and TRBJ1-5, with 8 bases aligning to TRBD1. The V and J ends lost 0 bases and 6 bases, in that order; junction bases with no gene match: 7. The CDR3 is 16 amino acids. Germline V CDR1 and CDR2: LGHNA, YNFKEQ. The DNA for the CDR3 is TGTGCCAGCAGCCAAGATCAGGGGGCCTACGGTCAGCCCCAGCATTTT. As protein: CASSQDQGAYGQPQHF.

The CDR3 bases are TGTGCCAGCAGTTTGGTAGAGGGAACCCTTCCGGACACTGAAGCTTTCTTT. Protein sequence: CASSLVEGTLPDTEAFF. The chain recombines TRBV12-3 or TRBV12-4 with TRBJ1-1; D is undetermined. Between the trimmed V and J ends, which lost 3 bases and 3 bases, there was a span of 20 bases. The CDR3 length is 17 residues.

There are a few counts of this clonotype. The chain is built from TRBV6-4 and TRBJ2-7, with D hard to call. Germline assignment: CDR1 MRHNA and CDR2 SNTAGT. The V end was cut by 3 bases, the J end by 1 base, with 7 bases between. This CDR3 comprises 13 residues. Here the CDR3 DNA reads TGTGCCAGCAGTGAGGGCCCATCCTACGAGCAGTACTTC. Its translation: CASSEGPSYEQYF.

This chain links TRBV9 with TRBJ1-1; TRBD1 matches at 7 bases. This CDR3 is 17 amino acids long. V was pared by 0 bases and J by 1 base, with 9 bases of the junction left unmatched. CDR1 and CDR2 (germline): SGDLS, YYNGEE. DNA for the CDR3: TGTGCCAGCAGCGTAGTGCCGGGCGACAGGGAGAACACTGAAGCTTTCTTT. Translation gives CASSVVPGDRENTEAFF.

The rearrangement joins TRBV7-2 to TRBJ1-6; D remains unclear. The V end lost 4 bases, the J end lost 12 bases, and 16 bases lay between the germline ends. There are 14 residues in the CDR3. Germline-derived CDR1 and CDR2 are SGHTA and FQGNSA. The CDR3 DNA follows: TGTGCCAGCAGCTGGAGTTGGCGAAGTAAACCCCTCCACTTT. Translation gives CASSWSWRSKPLHF.

On this clonotype: Sequence at one end of the junction differs from germline and may be a read error. This chain joins TRBV29-1 and TRBJ2-2, with no clear D. This CDR3 region has 12 residues. Per germline, CDR1 SQVTM and CDR2 ANQGSEA. The CDR3 spells CNVEPKAGELFF. The CDR3 DNA is TGCAACGTTGAGCCGAAGGCAGGGGAGCTGTTTTTT.